Presented here are 32 T cell receptor beta chains from one specimen sequenced in a study of response to subunit inactivated influenza vaccine. MiXCR, applied by TCRdb to the RT-PCR reads, yields one record per CDR3 protein. Here the sample spans hundreds of thousands of distinct CDR3 sequences, approximately 18% being singletons. This sample comprised PBMCs from blood, obtained around 5 days after vaccination. All receptors derive from a man over 45 who received an inactivated influenza vaccine.

This sequence joins TRBV7-9 and TRBJ2-5, with unresolved D. The CDR3 consists of 17 residues. Germline CDR1 reads SEHNR; CDR2 reads FQNEAQ (reference sequence). V lost 1 base to trimming and J lost 5 bases, with 20 bases between them. The CDR3: CASSLGLVTSNGETQYF. The CDR3 DNA sequence: TGTGCCAGCAGCTTAGGTCTAGTAACGAGCAACGGGGAGACCCAGTACTTC.

This clonotype was recorded once. The chain links TRBV7-9 to TRBJ2-6; D is perhaps TRBD1 (6 bases). The CDR3 is 17 residues long. CDR1 SEHNR and CDR2 FQNEAQ come from the germline V gene (reference sequence). Trimming shortened V by 5 bases and J by 2 bases, and 16 bases separated the two germline ends. CDR3 loop: CASSPRTGYTGANVLTF. As DNA, the CDR3 is TGTGCCAGCAGCCCCCGAACAGGGTATACTGGGGCCAACGTCCTGACTTTC.

The CDR3 DNA is TGTGCCAGCAGCCAAGATAACCGGGAATGGGATGGCTACACCTTC. It is translated as CASSQDNREWDGYTF. The chain combines TRBV4-2 with TRBJ1-2; no firm D call. Looked up from germline, CDR1 is LGHNA and CDR2 is YNFKEQ. The CDR3 is 15 residues long. The V end lost 0 bases, the J end lost 6 bases, and 14 bases lay between the germline ends.

The chain recombines TRBV20-1 with TRBJ2-7; TRBD1 matches 9 bases. The CDR3 totals 14 residues. V was pared by 3 bases and J by 4 bases, with 7 bases of the junction left unmatched. CDR1 DFQATT and CDR2 SNEGSKA come from the germline V gene (reference sequence). CDR3 in amino acids: CSARTDRGGYEQYF. The CDR3 region has the DNA TGCAGTGCTAGGACGGACAGGGGAGGATACGAGCAGTACTTC.

This sequence joins TRBV6-5 and TRBJ2-7; 11 bases agree with TRBD1. The CDR3 runs to 16 residues. The V gene end was trimmed by 4 bases and the J gene end by 1 base; junction bases not matched to a gene: 6. Looked up from germline, CDR1 is MNHEY and CDR2 is SVGAGI. In nucleotides, the CDR3 is TGTGCCAGCAGTTCCCCCGGGACAGGGGGTTCCTACGAGCAGTACTTC. Its translation: CASSSPGTGGSYEQYF.

This clonotype was picked up a small number of times. The chain couples TRBV7-2 to TRBJ2-2; D unresolved. V was shortened by 2 bases and J by 0 bases, with 10 bases between the two germline ends. CDR3 length: 16 amino acids. The germline V gene encodes CDR1 SGHTA and CDR2 FQGNSA. CDR3 nucleotide sequence: TGTGCCAGCAGCTTATACCATCTGTCGAACACCGGGGAGCTGTTTTTT. Its protein product is CASSLYHLSNTGELFF.

This clonotype was seen only a few times. The J gene is TRBJ2-5, the V gene TRBV19; D is possibly TRBD2 (6 bases). Germline V gene sequence: CDR1 LNHDA, CDR2 SQIVND (reference sequence). There are 12 residues in the CDR3. V gave up 3 bases and J gave up 5 bases, with 7 bases separating them. CDR3 DNA sequence: TGTGCCAGTAGTATGGGGAGGGAGACCCAGTACTTC. Its translation is CASSMGRETQYF.

The V gene is TRBV19, the J gene TRBJ1-3, with unresolved D. Trimming shortened V by 4 bases and J by 1 base, and 11 bases separated the two germline ends. Germline loops: CDR1 LNHDA, CDR2 SQIVND (reference sequence). The CDR3 runs to 15 residues. This CDR3 is CASSRSGMSGNTIYF. The CDR3 region has the DNA TGTGCCAGTAGTAGATCGGGGATGTCTGGAAACACCATATATTTT.

This clonotype was seen a few times. The rearrangement links TRBV29-1 to TRBJ1-2, with D unresolved. The CDR3 covers 13 residues. V lost 3 bases and J lost 1, with 9 bases in between. CDR1 SQVTM and CDR2 ANQGSEA come from the germline V gene. Here the CDR3 reads CSVDLEINYGYTF. The CDR3 nucleotides read TGCAGCGTTGATCTGGAAATTAACTATGGCTACACCTTC.

The rearrangement links TRBV15 to TRBJ2-2, with 9 bases aligning to TRBD1. Germline lookup yields CDR1 LNHNV and CDR2 YYDKDF (reference sequence). CDR3 length: 18 amino acids. The junction had 10 bases not matched to a gene; V was cut back by 5 bases and J by 0 bases. CDR3 coding DNA: TGTGCCACCAGCCCCCGGACAGGGGCGCCTACGAACACCGGGGAGCTGTTTTTT. This codes for CATSPRTGAPTNTGELFF.

This clonotype turned up a few times. The chain has TRBV5-6 and TRBJ1-5, with a tentative D call TRBD1 (5 bases). Trimming stripped 1 base from V and 4 bases from J, with 15 bases between. Germline CDR1 SGHDT, CDR2 YYEEEE. CDR3 length: 16 residues. The CDR3 sequence is CASSLFTGRANQPQHF. As DNA, the CDR3 is TGTGCCAGCAGCTTGTTTACAGGTCGGGCAAATCAGCCCCAGCATTTT.

This chain uses TRBV4-2 with TRBJ1-2; D not resolved. Looked up from germline, CDR1 is LGHNA and CDR2 is YNFKEQ. This CDR3 region has 15 residues. V was trimmed by 0 bases and J by 5 bases, leaving 13 bases between them. CDR3 protein: CASSQDRPQPYGYTF. CDR3 bases: TGTGCCAGCAGCCAAGATCGACCACAGCCTTATGGCTACACCTTC.

The chain employs TRBV29-1 and TRBJ2-1, with 11 bases aligning to TRBD2. Per germline, CDR1 SQVTM and CDR2 ANQGSEA. The CDR3 totals 15 residues. J was trimmed by 4 bases and V by 4 bases; bases with no gene match: 6. CDR3 DNA: TGCAGCGTTGCCCCGACTAGCGGGACATACAATGAGCAGTTCTTC. Translated: CSVAPTSGTYNEQFF.

This clonotype was counted between two and nine times. This chain connects TRBV7-2 to TRBJ2-1; D may correspond to TRBD1 or TRBD2 (6 bases each). Trimming removed 1 base from V and 9 bases from J, with 13 bases in between. The CDR3 runs 14 residues. The germline V gene has CDR1 SGHTA and CDR2 FQGNSA. CDR3 in amino acids: CASSLGRGASEQFF. The CDR3 region has the DNA TGTGCCAGCAGCTTAGGGAGGGGGGCGAGTGAGCAGTTCTTC.

This clonotype was seen a handful of times. This chain uses TRBV7-3 with TRBJ2-7, with D possibly called TRBD1 or TRBD2 (5 bases each). V dropped 5 bases and J dropped 6 bases, with 17 bases sitting between them. The CDR3 sequence is 14 residues long. In germline, CDR1 is SGHTA, CDR2 FQGTGA. The DNA of the CDR3 is TGTGCCAGCAGCCCCGAACCGGGACGGGTCGAGCAGTACTTC. It is translated as CASSPEPGRVEQYF. The full variable domain, completed using reference TRBV7-3 and TRBJ2-7, is GAGVSQTPSNKVTEKGKYVELRCDPISGHTALYWYRQSLGQGPEFLIYFQGTGAADDSGLPNDRFFAVRPEGSVSTLKIQRTERGDSAVYLCASSPEPGRVEQYFGPGTRLTVT.

V gene TRBV20-1 combines with J gene TRBJ2-1, with D possibly being TRBD2 (6 bases). Germline V CDR1 and CDR2: DFQATT, SNEGSKA (reference sequence). Deletions cut 6 bases from V and 3 bases from J, with 18 bases between. The CDR3 runs to 15 residues. The CDR3, as DNA: TGCAGTGCCCCCCTCAAGCGGGTGATCTACAATGAGCAGTTCTTC. As protein: CSAPLKRVIYNEQFF.

V is TRBV28 and J is TRBJ1-1; D not resolved. Trimming cost V 7 bases and J 1 base, with 4 bases left between them. Per germline, CDR1 MDHEN and CDR2 SYDVKM. This CDR3 spans 11 amino acids. The CDR3 region has the DNA TGTGCCAGCATGGGGAACACTGAAGCTTTCTTT. It translates to CASMGNTEAFF.

This clonotype turned up a few times. The rearrangement links TRBV9 to TRBJ2-3; the match to TRBD2 covers 12 bases. The V gene's germline CDR1 is SGDLS and CDR2 YYNGEE. The CDR3 length is 14 residues. Germline trimming cut 4 bases from V and 7 bases from J; bases unmatched to any gene: 4. DNA of the CDR3: TGTGCCAGCAGCACTGGACTAGCGGGGAATACGCAGTATTTT. Translating gives CASSTGLAGNTQYF.

This clonotype was seen only a few times. The chain employs TRBV25-1 and TRBJ2-7; D possibly corresponds to TRBD2 (6 bases). The CDR3 extends over 13 amino acids. Germline V gene data show CDR1 as MGHDK and CDR2 as SYGVNS. Deletions cut 3 bases from V and 3 bases from J, with 9 bases between. The CDR3 DNA is TGTGCCAGCAGTGACACGGGGGTCTACGAGCAGTACTTC. Translation gives CASSDTGVYEQYF.

This clonotype was recorded at least ten times. The V and J genes are TRBV12-3 or TRBV12-4 and TRBJ1-2, with TRBD1 as a possible D gene (5 bases). V dropped 1 base and J dropped 8 bases, with 8 bases sitting between them. The CDR3 runs to 12 residues. The CDR3 nucleotides read TGTGCCAGCAGTTTAGGGGGGAGGGGCTACACCTTC. It encodes CASSLGGRGYTF.

This clonotype came up many times. The genes are TRBV13 and TRBJ2-1, with D unresolved. The germline gives CDR1 PRHDT, CDR2 FYEKMQ (reference sequence). The CDR3 has 14 residues. The V and J ends lost 5 bases and 10 bases respectively, with 18 bases between them. In nucleotides, the CDR3 is TGTGCCAGCAGCGCCAGATTTTTCTCACGGGAGCAGTTCTTC. Protein sequence: CASSARFFSREQFF. Full variable domain (missing parts from reference TRBV13 and TRBJ2-1): AAGVIQSPRHLIKEKRETATLKCYPIPRHDTVYWYQQGPGQDPQFLISFYEKMQSDKGSIPDRFSAQQFSDYHSELNMSSLELGDSALYFCASSARFFSREQFFGPGTRLTVL.

The chain couples TRBV5-1 to TRBJ2-3; D is unclear. This CDR3 contains 12 residues. Germline loops: CDR1 SGHRS, CDR2 YFSETQ. The ends were cut back, 2 bases at V and 6 bases at J, with 7 bases in the middle. In nucleotides, the CDR3 is TGCGCCAGCAGCTTCACGCCCGATACGCAGTATTTT. Amino acids: CASSFTPDTQYF.

The chain recombines TRBV9 with TRBJ2-7; D call uncertain. This CDR3 is 13 amino acids long. Germline CDR1 SGDLS, CDR2 YYNGEE. Between the trimmed V and J ends, which lost 3 bases and 5 bases, there was a span of 12 bases. This chain's CDR3 is CASSANTWDEQYF. For the CDR3, the DNA is TGTGCCAGCAGCGCGAACACCTGGGACGAGCAGTACTTC. The whole variable domain, remainder taken from reference TRBV9 and TRBJ2-7, is DSGVTQTPKHLITATGQRVTLRCSPRSGDLSVYWYQQSLDQGLQFLIQYYNGEERAKGNILERFSAQQFPDLHSELNLSSLELGDSALYFCASSANTWDEQYFGPGTRLTVT.

This clonotype was observed a few times. This chain joins TRBV4-3 and TRBJ1-2; tentative D call: TRBD1 (5 bases). Looked up from germline, CDR1 is LGHNA and CDR2 is YSLEER. With 0 bases removed from V and 7 bases from J, the gap between germline ends came to 12 bases. The CDR3 extends over 14 amino acids. The DNA for the CDR3 is TGCGCCAGCAGCCAAGAAGCCAGGGTTTTTGGCTACACCTTC. It specifies CASSQEARVFGYTF.

In its sample, this clonotype was seen a few times. This sequence joins TRBV24-1 and TRBJ1-2, with 8 bases that match TRBD1. The CDR3 covers 15 residues. Per germline, CDR1 KGHDR and CDR2 SFDVKD. J gave up 2 bases and V 3 bases, and 4 bases lay outside the gene matches. CDR3 bases: TGTGCCACCAGTGATCGGGACAGGTTAAACTATGGCTACACCTTC. This codes for CATSDRDRLNYGYTF.

A few counts support this clonotype. The gene calls are TRBV20-1 and TRBJ1-5; TRBD1 might be the D (5 bases). The CDR3 length is 15 residues. V was clipped by 5 bases and J by 2 bases, with 16 bases between them. Looked up from germline, CDR1 is DFQATT and CDR2 is SNEGSKA (reference sequence). The CDR3 is CSAERGPGGNQPQHF. The DNA of the CDR3 is TGCAGTGCTGAGAGGGGCCCCGGCGGCAATCAGCCCCAGCATTTT.

There are a few counts of this clonotype. The V call is TRBV7-2, the J call TRBJ2-1, with TRBD2 as a possible D gene (6 bases). There are 14 residues in the CDR3. V was cut by 2 bases and J by 5 bases, with 10 bases left in between. Germline lookup yields CDR1 SGHTA and CDR2 FQGNSA. CDR3 loop: CASSLSRGNNEQFF. The CDR3 DNA reads TGTGCCAGCAGCTTATCGCGGGGTAACAATGAGCAGTTCTTC.

There are a few counts of this clonotype. This sequence joins TRBV5-1 and TRBJ2-5; 7 bases agree with TRBD1. CDR3 length: 15 amino acids. Trimming at V came to 2 bases and at J to 2 bases, leaving 6 bases not matched to a gene. Germline loops: CDR1 SGHRS, CDR2 YFSETQ. The CDR3 sequence is CASSLKGGSQETQYF. The CDR3 DNA reads TGCGCCAGCAGCTTAAAAGGGGGCTCTCAAGAGACCCAGTACTTC. The complete variable domain, with remaining parts taken from reference TRBV5-1 and TRBJ2-5, reads KAGVTQTPRYLIKTRGQQVTLSCSPISGHRSVSWYQQTPGQGLQFLFEYFSETQRNKGNFPGRFSGRQFSNSRSEMNVSTLELGDSALYLCASSLKGGSQETQYFGPGTRLLVL.

The V and J genes are TRBV20-1 and TRBJ2-1; D call uncertain. The CDR3 is 14 residues long. CDR1 and CDR2 (germline): DFQATT, SNEGSKA (reference sequence). Trimming stripped 5 bases from V and 0 bases from J, with 11 bases between. The CDR3 DNA reads as TGCAGTGCTCGTAAGAGGAGCTCCTACAATGAGCAGTTCTTC. It specifies CSARKRSSYNEQFF.

In its sample, this clonotype was seen many times. The gene calls are TRBV5-6 and TRBJ2-2, with D perhaps TRBD1 or TRBD2 (5 bases each). Germline values: CDR1 SGHDT, CDR2 YYEEEE. V was clipped by 2 bases and J by 1 base, with 9 bases between them. This CDR3 has 15 residues. This CDR3 reads CASSFVGENTGELFF. The CDR3 nucleotides read TGTGCCAGCAGCTTTGTGGGGGAGAACACCGGGGAGCTGTTTTTT.

This clonotype has only a few counts. The V call is TRBV11-1, the J call TRBJ2-3; 7 positions match TRBD2. This CDR3 spans 18 amino acids. V lost 5 bases to trimming and J lost 2 bases; unmatched junction nucleotides: 16. Germline lookup yields CDR1 SGHAT and CDR2 FQDESV (reference sequence). CDR3 nucleotide sequence: TGTGCCAGCAGCACCGATGGTAGGGACTACGGATCCACAGATACGCAGTATTTT. Encoded protein: CASSTDGRDYGSTDTQYF.

This clonotype was seen ten or more times. V gene TRBV27 combines with J gene TRBJ1-2; D gene uncertain. The V and J ends lost 3 bases and 3 bases respectively, with 8 bases between them. This CDR3 comprises 13 residues. Germline V gene data show CDR1 as MNHEY and CDR2 as SMNVEV (reference sequence). The CDR3 bases are TGTGCCAGCAGTTTTGGACGGGACTATGGCTACACCTTC. Encoded protein: CASSFGRDYGYTF.